Below, 18 T cell receptor beta chains from the same sample are listed, as sequenced in a study of T cells in tuberculosis. Described time point: new active TB diagnosis, blood taken before or within 7 days of starting treatment. This table comes from immunoSEQ multiplex PCR, and its TCRdb copy is limited to in-frame clones, with some not included. The sample holds around 40,000 clones, approximately 93% seen once. Sequenced material: PBMCs, taken at tuberculosis diagnosis. These TCRs come from an adult with tuberculosis.

The chain combines TRBV5-6 with TRBJ1-5; the D is unclear. V gave up 3 bases and J gave up 5 bases, with 9 bases separating them. Germline V gives CDR1 SGHDT, CDR2 YYEEEE. The CDR3 spans 13 residues. The CDR3 nucleotides read TGTGCCAGCAGCTCCCACAGAGATCAGCCCCAGCATTTT. Translated, it gives CASSSHRDQPQHF.

This chain links TRBV4-1 with TRBJ1-1, with TRBD1 matching over 7 bases. The CDR3 sequence is 15 residues long. Germline-derived CDR1 and CDR2 are MGHRA and YSYEKL. Losses at the gene ends were 4 bases for V and 1 base for J; bases not matched to a gene: 6. The CDR3 DNA follows: TGCGCCAGCAGCCGGACCGGGACAGAGAACACTGAAGCTTTCTTT. This gives the protein CASSRTGTENTEAFF.

The chain carries TRBV25-1 and TRBJ1-4, with 11 bases identical to TRBD1. The CDR3 is 16 residues long. V was pared by 4 bases and J by 3 bases, with 4 bases of the junction left unmatched. Germline loops: CDR1 MGHDK, CDR2 SYGVNS. CDR3 nucleotides: TGTGCCAGCAGTGTAGGACAGGGGGCGCCTAATGAAAAACTGTTTTTT. Translated, it gives CASSVGQGAPNEKLFF.

The genes are TRBV7-2 and TRBJ1-5; D ambiguous. The germline V and J ends were trimmed by 1 base and 5 bases, with 6 bases remaining between them. Germline-derived CDR1 and CDR2 are SGHTA and FQGNSA. The CDR3 is 13 amino acids. Written as DNA, the CDR3 is TGTGCCAGCAGCTTAGTCGGAGATCAGCCCCAGCATTTT. It translates to CASSLVGDQPQHF.

The chain uses TRBV20-1 and TRBJ1-1; D is undetermined. Germline V CDR1 and CDR2: DFQATT, SNEGSKA (reference sequence). The V and J ends lost 6 bases and 4 bases respectively, with 9 bases between them. The CDR3 has 11 residues. The CDR3: CSALRPTEAFF. The CDR3 nucleotides are TGCAGTGCCCTACGCCCCACTGAAGCTTTCTTT.

This chain joins TRBV10-3 and TRBJ1-6; D not certain. The CDR3 runs to 13 residues. Between the trimmed V and J ends, which lost 2 bases and 9 bases, there was a span of 8 bases. The germline CDR1 and CDR2 sequences are ENHRY and SYGVKD. The CDR3: CAISEAGPSPLHF. As DNA, the CDR3 is TGTGCCATCAGTGAGGCAGGTCCTTCACCCCTCCACTTT.

V and J are TRBV12-5 and TRBJ2-7; the D is unclear. Trimming cost V 5 bases and J 3 bases, with 5 bases left between them. The CDR3 sequence is 11 residues long. CDR1 LGHNT and CDR2 FRNRAP come from the germline V gene. CDR3 amino acids: CASGPGYEQYF. The CDR3 nucleotides are TGTGCTAGTGGTCCGGGCTACGAGCAGTACTTC.

V gene TRBV28 combines with J gene TRBJ1-4; weak D call: TRBD1 (5 bases). V was trimmed by 4 bases and J by 8 bases, leaving 8 bases between them. The CDR3 spans 12 residues. The V gene's germline CDR1 is MDHEN and CDR2 SYDVKM. CDR3 protein: CASSSRGEKLFF. The CDR3 DNA sequence: TGTGCCAGCAGTTCAAGGGGAGAAAAACTGTTTTTT.

V gene TRBV5-1 combines with J gene TRBJ2-2; D is perhaps TRBD2 (6 bases). Germline values: CDR1 SGHRS, CDR2 YFSETQ. V shed 1 base and J shed 5 bases, with 15 bases lying between them. The CDR3 sequence is 16 residues long. The CDR3 sequence is CASSLSSGVGTGELFF. In nucleotides, the CDR3 is TGCGCCAGCAGCTTGTCCTCGGGAGTCGGAACCGGGGAGCTGTTTTTT.

This chain joins TRBV4-1 and TRBJ2-2, with D possibly TRBD1 on 5 matching bases. The germline V gene encodes CDR1 MGHRA and CDR2 YSYEKL. This CDR3 has 16 residues. Trimming removed 4 bases at V and 0 bases at J, with 12 bases between. The CDR3 DNA reads TGCGCCAGCAGCCCCCAGGGATTTGCGAACACCGGGGAGCTGTTTTTT. Residues: CASSPQGFANTGELFF.

The V and J genes are TRBV9 and TRBJ2-2; TRBD1 is a possible D gene (6 bases). Trimming cost V 4 bases and J 6 bases, with 13 bases left between them. The CDR3 runs 14 residues. CDR1 SGDLS and CDR2 YYNGEE come from the germline V gene. The CDR3 region is CASSPRTAPGELFF. In DNA form, the CDR3 reads TGTGCCAGCAGCCCGAGGACAGCCCCCGGGGAGCTGTTTTTT.

The chain couples TRBV10-3 to TRBJ1-2; the match to TRBD1 covers 9 bases. The CDR3 is made up of 19 amino acids. Germline-derived CDR1 and CDR2 are ENHRY and SYGVKD. V shed 4 bases, J shed 0 bases, and the junction held 15 bases outside the gene matches. As DNA, the CDR3 is TGTGCCATCAGTGGACGACAGGGGGGCTATACCGAAGCTAACTATGGCTACACCTTC. Protein: CAISGRQGGYTEANYGYTF.

The J gene is TRBJ2-1, the V gene TRBV30; 8 bases match TRBD2. After removal of 0 bases from V and 8 bases from J, the junction contained 9 bases not matched to a gene. Germline-derived CDR1 and CDR2 are GTSNPN and SVGIG (reference sequence). This CDR3 has 15 amino acids. The CDR3 spells CAWSVRGGIYDEQFF. CDR3 nucleotides: TGTGCCTGGAGTGTACGGGGGGGTATTTACGATGAGCAGTTCTTC.

Only one count was recorded for this clone. This chain connects TRBV4-3 to TRBJ1-6; D remains ambiguous. The CDR3 totals 14 residues. Germline V lookup: CDR1 LGHNA, CDR2 YSLEER. V shed 0 bases and J shed 7 bases, with 7 bases lying between them. CDR3 amino acids: CASSQEGRNSPLHF. For the CDR3, the DNA is TGCGCCAGCAGCCAAGAGGGCCGAAATTCACCCCTCCACTTT.

This sequence joins TRBV6-6 and TRBJ2-7, with D possibly being TRBD1 (6 bases). The CDR3 spans 15 residues. Germline loops: CDR1 MNHNY, CDR2 SVGAGI (reference sequence). The V gene lost 4 bases and the J gene lost 2 bases, with 15 bases spanning the gap. CDR3 coding DNA: TGTGCCAGCAGTTCAACCGACAGGCGAGCCTACGAGCAGTACTTC. Encoded protein: CASSSTDRRAYEQYF.

The chain joins TRBV27 to TRBJ2-5; 12 nucleotides line up with TRBD2. V lost 6 bases to trimming and J lost 1 base; unmatched junction nucleotides: 6. The CDR3 sequence is 16 residues long. CDR1 and CDR2 (germline): MNHEY, SMNVEV (reference sequence). As DNA, the CDR3 is TGTGCCAGCAGACTAGCGGGGGGTGGTGGCCAAGAGACCCAGTACTTC. As protein: CASRLAGGGGQETQYF.

This chain joins TRBV27 and TRBJ1-5; maybe TRBD1 (5 bases). With 8 bases removed from V and 4 bases from J, the gap between germline ends came to 12 bases. CDR1 is MNHEY and CDR2 is SMNVEV in the germline V gene (reference sequence). The CDR3 length is 13 residues. CDR3 sequence reads: CASSRRGNQPQHF. As DNA, the CDR3 is TGTGCCAGCTCCCGGCGGGGGAATCAGCCCCAGCATTTT.

For the CDR3, the DNA is TGTGCCAGCAGTTACTCCGGGACAGGGACCGGGGAGCTGTTTTTT. Protein product: CASSYSGTGTGELFF. The chain joins TRBV6-5 to TRBJ2-2; 9 bases are a match to TRBD1. This CDR3 has 15 residues. Germline values: CDR1 MNHEY, CDR2 SVGAGI. The ends lost 0 bases at V and 5 bases at J; junction bases unmatched: 1.